This T cell receptor (beta chain) was captured by sequencing in a study of T cell responses to AZD1222 COVID-19 vaccine. Points from the study as a whole: When two AZD1222 doses had been given, Spike-specific TCR breadth and depth rose. Regions left unmutated in variants are reportedly the target of nearly half of spike-specific TCRs.

Using immunoSEQ multiplex PCR, the repertoire was profiled, and TCRdb retains in-frame clones only, with some absent. The table has around 140,000 clones, 80% to 95% seen once. About this clone itself: Its antigen remains unknown.

This CDR3 spans 14 amino acids. The V end was cut by 0 bases, the J end by 3 bases, with 10 bases between. Germline CDR1 SGHRS, CDR2 YFSETQ. The origin of this receptor is an adult in good health. Sequenced material: peripheral blood, taken on day 0 of AZD1222 vaccination. The chain combines TRBV5-1 with TRBJ2-7, with D uncertain. Here the CDR3 DNA reads TGCGCCAGCAGCTTGGACGGATCCGTCTACGAGCAGTACTTC. Amino acid sequence: CASSLDGSVYEQYF.